The sequence of this T cell receptor beta chain was determined in a study of graft-versus-host responses after intestinal transplantation. Turning to the study itself: Recipients received multivisceral, liver-intestinal, or isolated intestinal transplants. Tacrolimus plus steroids were given to all recipients for about three years, preceded by anti-thymocyte globulin induction. Study findings and constraints: The recipient marrow held GvH clones, and some of them showed up first in ileum or blood.

V lost 3 bases and J 2 bases, leaving 7 bases between the germline ends. Germline V CDR1 and CDR2: MNHEY, SMNVEV (reference sequence). The CDR3 has 13 amino acids. A remark on this clone: What it binds is unknown.

Only in-frame clones appear in the TCRdb table, and some are missing; sequencing was by immunoSEQ multiplex PCR. The sample carries approximately 120,000 clones, 85% to 95% recorded once. The source was unstimulated CD4+ T cells sorted from spleen or lymph node cells, collected before intestinal transplant. J is TRBJ1-2 and V is TRBV27; D is unresolved. This clonotype originated in a human donor who received an intestinal transplant. CDR3 amino acids: CASSFWQNYGYTF. CDR3 coding DNA: TGTGCCAGCAGTTTTTGGCAGAACTATGGCTACACCTTC.